These 2 T cell receptor beta chains originate from one sample sequenced in a study of control samples from healthy donors and cancer patients. Produced via immunoSEQ multiplex PCR; TCRdb's table is partial and in-frame only. Here the sample spans about 90,000 clones, more than 80% being singletons. The sequenced material came from blood. The origin of the receptors is a woman younger than 45 in good health.

The chain joins TRBV16 to TRBJ1-2; D is possibly TRBD1 (5 bases). The V end was cut by 3 bases, the J end by 7 bases, with 12 bases between. The CDR3 is 13 residues long. Germline CDR1 KGHSY, CDR2 FQNENV. The CDR3 sequence: CASSQTQGGGYTF. In DNA form, the CDR3 reads TGTGCCAGCAGCCAGACGCAGGGCGGTGGCTACACCTTC. The full variable domain, with the rest looked up from reference TRBV16 and TRBJ1-2, is GEEVAQTPKHLVRGEGQKAKLYCAPIKGHSYVFWYQQVLKNEFKFLISFQNENVFDETGMPKERFSAKCLPNSPCSLEIQATKLEDSAVYFCASSQTQGGGYTFGSGTRLTVV.

The V gene is TRBV4-1, the J gene TRBJ2-5; 11 bases fit TRBD2. Germline V gives CDR1 MGHRA, CDR2 YSYEKL. The CDR3 spans 15 residues. J gave up 3 bases and V 2 bases, and 2 bases lay outside the gene matches. Written as DNA, the CDR3 is TGCGCCAGCAGCCAATTGGGACTAGCGGAAGAGACCCAGTACTTC. Encoded protein: CASSQLGLAEETQYF.